The rows below give T cell receptor beta chains drawn from one sample of a study of blood T cell repertoires in COVID-19. Assay used: immunoSEQ multiplex PCR; TCRdb lists only in-frame clones, some missing. In the table there are roughly 280,000 clones, around 87% of which are singletons. The sample comprised peripheral blood. The receptors shown here come from a woman in her fifties or sixties who had recovered from COVID-19. The CDR3 runs from the conserved cysteine through the conserved F or W. The order of the fields is J gene, clone size, V gene, CDR3 protein. Clone size is given for some rows only: seen once, a few or many times, or a class if the clone is expanded.

TRBJ1-3,-,TRBV5-1,CASRVGEGSGNTIYF
TRBJ2-1,-,TRBV9,CASSASGRWVVGQFF
TRBJ1-4,-,TRBV30,CAWSVEQTLFF
TRBJ1-6,-,TRBV15,CATSRSGQGNSPLHF
TRBJ1-2,-,TRBV6-5,CASKPMKGQGSNTAF
TRBJ2-2,-,TRBV15,CATSTPWGTGKTGELFF
TRBJ2-5,-,TRBV7-3,CASSLNGGARETQYF
TRBJ1-3,-,TRBV9,CASSAQGAGNTIYF
TRBJ2-7,-,TRBV5-6,CASSLGAGSTYEQYF
TRBJ2-3,-,TRBV19,CASSMLQASTDTQYF
TRBJ2-3,-,TRBV5-4,CASSLTSGAWDTQYF
TRBJ1-3,many,TRBV7-2,CASRRTGTGNTIYF
TRBJ1-2,-,TRBV28,CASSFLDRNYGYTF
TRBJ1-1,-,TRBV5-4,CASSPGMNTEAFF
TRBJ2-4,-,TRBV27,CASSSTMLTNIQYF
TRBJ1-1,-,TRBV29-1,CSVGPPTWVRPDYEAFF
TRBJ1-5,-,TRBV6-5,CASTRDRALGPQHF
TRBJ2-7,-,TRBV3-1/TRBV3-2,CASSTSGRPEQYF
TRBJ2-6,-,TRBV14,CASSQNLGANVLTF
TRBJ2-3,-,TRBV28,CASSPGLAGDTQYF
TRBJ1-1,once,TRBV29-1,CSGRRTGSLNTEAFF
TRBJ1-2,-,TRBV10-3,CAISTGNGYTF
TRBJ2-7,-,TRBV5-6,CASSFKMAGTALREQYF
TRBJ2-1,-,TRBV9,CASSVAGVGTTEQFF
TRBJ2-7,-,TRBV29-1,CSVEAGIEQYF
TRBJ1-6,-,TRBV4-3,CASSQGPVNNSPLHF
TRBJ1-2,-,TRBV6-6,CASSYGQRIWDGYTF
TRBJ2-2,-,TRBV6-5,CASSEDSNTGELFF
TRBJ1-2,-,TRBV9,CASSVDTAGYGYTF
TRBJ1-6,once,TRBV4-2,CASSHPLGARGLWLRDSPLHF
TRBJ1-1,-,TRBV20-1,CSARDFEAFF
TRBJ1-3,-,TRBV30,CAWRNLTGAGNTIYF
TRBJ2-3,-,TRBV28,CASSLDRGRGTDTQYF
TRBJ1-2,-,TRBV14,CASSQTGTGGSNGYTF
TRBJ1-5,-,TRBV27,CASSLSVAGQPQHF
TRBJ2-1,-,TRBV9,CASSVDPGTGGGVNEQFF
TRBJ1-2,-,TRBV4-1,CASSHPSSGPFYGYTF
TRBJ2-7,-,TRBV28,CASSLGSGVYEQYF
TRBJ1-1,-,TRBV5-1,CASSTNTMNTEAFF
TRBJ1-1,-,TRBV6-4,CASSGGGENTEAFF
TRBJ2-1,-,TRBV7-9,CASSLARQGQFF
TRBJ1-6,-,TRBV30,CAWRGVTSYNSPLHF